The source of this T cell receptor beta chain is a study of T-cell memory formation after mild COVID-19. Study outcomes and limitations: Contracting clones from day 15 to 85 had balanced CD4/CD8; later expanders favoured CD4+. For second-wave clones that peaked at day 37, SARS-CoV-2 specificity went unverified. Contracting CD4+ clones were located mainly in CM and EM, and CD8+ clones in EMRA.

TCRdb re-called the 5' RACE reads with MiXCR, one entry per CDR3 protein. Among about 90,000 distinct CDR3 sequences, more than 13% were seen once, and the ten largest hold about 43%. The V end was cut by 0 bases, the J end by 7 bases, with 9 bases between. Germline CDR1 reads DFQATT; CDR2 reads SNEGSKA (reference sequence). This CDR3 comprises 13 residues. As regards this clonotype: Its target is not known.

Input material: PBMCs or a T cell subset sorted from them (not recorded which). The source of this sequence is a man between 18 and 29 years old who had mild COVID-19 (a few samples of this study predate the infection). Cell type and time point are not known. This sequence joins TRBV20-1 and TRBJ2-2; D unresolved. The CDR3 loop is CSAREPADGELFF. For the CDR3, the DNA is TGCAGTGCTAGAGAGCCGGCGGACGGGGAGCTGTTTTTT.